Below, one T cell receptor (beta chain) is given with its context. The data stem from a study of blood T cell repertoires in COVID-19. Study-level information: Both acute and convalescent COVID-19 samples were obtained from the United States, Italy and Spain.

In the authors' workflow: Reference gene primers were amplified, and this amplification served to estimate nucleated cell counts. Sequencing used immunoSEQ multiplex PCR; TCRdb keeps in-frame clones, though not all of them. V and J calls and clone size are given by that table; D and trimming were obtained from the DNA. Here the sample spans about 60,000 clones, 88% being singletons. Germline assignment: CDR1 SGHRS and CDR2 YFSETQ. V lost 4 bases, J lost 3 bases, and 14 bases lay in between. The CDR3 consists of 14 residues. V is TRBV5-1 and J is TRBJ2-7; a possible D gene is TRBD1 (6 bases). Material: peripheral blood. The receptor was derived from a man aged 50-59 years with active COVID-19. CDR3 in amino acids: CASSPEPGDYEQYF. The CDR3 DNA follows: TGCGCCAGCAGCCCGGAGCCAGGGGACTACGAGCAGTACTTC.